The T cell receptor beta chain described here comes from a study of identical twins. The authors used template switching to add a universal primer site and gave cDNA unique molecular identifiers. TCRdb analysed the 5' RACE reads with MiXCR anew, one entry per CDR3 protein. The sample holds more than 1.5 million distinct CDR3 sequences, about 32% seen once. The CDR3 loop spans 14 amino acids. Germline V lookup: CDR1 DFQATT, CDR2 SNEGSKA (reference sequence). J gave up 11 bases and V 3 bases, and 10 bases lay outside the gene matches. The chain uses TRBV20-1 and TRBJ2-5; 12 bases are shared with TRBD2. The material sequenced was cord blood. The sequence was collected from a newborn girl in good health. Here the CDR3 DNA reads TGCAGTGCTAGCCCTAGCGGGGGGGCGTATGAGCAGTACTTC. This codes for CSASPSGGAYEQYF.